This T cell receptor beta chain originates from a study of blood T cell repertoires in COVID-19. Study-wide background: Acute-phase and convalescent COVID-19 samples originated in the United States, Italy and Spain.

Germline CDR1 is GTSNPN and CDR2 is SVGIG (reference sequence). Trimming at V came to 3 bases and at J to 3 bases, leaving 4 bases not matched to a gene. The CDR3 totals 14 residues. The study assigned cohorts using participant-reported clinical history. Measured with immunoSEQ multiplex PCR; TCRdb has only the in-frame clones, and not every one. Of 200,000 to 250,000 clones detected, around 86% appear once; the ten largest clones hold 3% to 4%. Sequencing was performed on PBMCs or T cells enriched from blood (not recorded which). This sequence originates from a woman between 40 and 50 years old with acute COVID-19. This chain connects TRBV30 to TRBJ1-5; 8 positions match TRBD1. The CDR3 spells CAWRGDRFNQPQHF. In DNA, the CDR3 is TGTGCCTGGAGAGGGGACAGGTTCAATCAGCCCCAGCATTTT.